Below are 18 T cell receptor beta chains sequenced from a single sample in a study of blood T cell repertoires in COVID-19. TCRdb's table, derived via immunoSEQ multiplex PCR, lists solely in-frame clones and lacks some. This sample carries some 390,000 clones, approximately 89% of them seen once, and the ten largest clones take 1.5% to 1.8%. The sample consisted of peripheral blood. These receptor sequences come from a middle-aged woman with COVID-19, enrolled during active disease.

The sample holds a few counts of this clone. The V and J genes are TRBV6-5 and TRBJ1-6, with 10 bases lining up with TRBD1. Losses at the gene ends were 8 bases for V and 8 bases for J; bases not matched to a gene: 6. Germline CDR1 MNHEY, CDR2 SVGAGI. The CDR3 has 14 amino acids. The CDR3, as DNA: TGTGCCAGCTGTAAGGGACAGGGGTATTCACCCCTCCACTTT. Protein sequence: CASCKGQGYSPLHF.

This clone was seen a handful of times. The chain employs TRBV28 and TRBJ2-3, with 12 bases fitting TRBD1. The CDR3 is made up of 15 amino acids. V shed 2 bases and J 5 bases; nucleotides not matched to a gene: 2. Germline-derived CDR1 and CDR2 are MDHEN and SYDVKM. CDR3 nucleotides: TGTGCCAGCAGTTTAGGGACAGGGGGCTTAGATACGCAGTATTTT. Translation: CASSLGTGGLDTQYF.

The chain uses TRBV28 and TRBJ1-1, with D possibly TRBD1 on 6 matching bases. The CDR3 runs to 13 residues. Germline V gene sequence: CDR1 MDHEN, CDR2 SYDVKM. V lost 10 bases to trimming and J lost 4 bases, with 16 bases between them. As DNA, the CDR3 is TGTGCCATCTCGGACAGAATGTTCACTGAAGCTTTCTTT. This encodes CAISDRMFTEAFF.

This clone was observed a few times. V gene TRBV19 combines with J gene TRBJ2-7; D gene ambiguous. Looked up from germline, CDR1 is LNHDA and CDR2 is SQIVND (reference sequence). This CDR3 comprises 15 residues. V was shortened by 0 bases and J by 0 bases, with 9 bases between the two germline ends. As DNA, the CDR3 is TGTGCCAGTAGTATAGATTGGCAGGCCTCCTACGAGCAGTACTTC. Its protein product is CASSIDWQASYEQYF.

The chain employs TRBV7-6 and TRBJ1-4; D is unclear. Trimming left V 5 bases short and J 5 bases short, with 15 bases between. The germline CDR1 and CDR2 sequences are SGHVS and FNYEAQ. The CDR3 covers 15 residues. The CDR3 region is CASSPSRAQNEKLFF. The CDR3 DNA is TGTGCCAGCAGCCCCTCCCGAGCCCAAAATGAAAAACTGTTTTTT.

This chain uses TRBV18 with TRBJ2-3; D ambiguous. The germline V gene encodes CDR1 KGHSH and CDR2 LQKENI. The length of the CDR3 is 14 residues. Deletions cut 3 bases from V and 4 bases from J, with 11 bases between. The CDR3 DNA follows: TGTGCCAGCTCACCCACGTCTCGCGCAGATACGCAGTATTTT. This sequence encodes CASSPTSRADTQYF.

This chain uses TRBV7-9 with TRBJ1-6; 10 nucleotides align to TRBD1. This CDR3 comprises 14 residues. Germline CDR1 and CDR2: SEHNR and FQNEAQ (reference sequence). The V gene end was trimmed by 5 bases and the J gene end by 7 bases; junction bases not matched to a gene: 2. The CDR3: CASSRTGGNSPLHF. Here the CDR3 DNA reads TGTGCCAGCAGCCGGACAGGGGGGAATTCACCCCTCCACTTT.

V gene TRBV6-5 combines with J gene TRBJ2-7; TRBD1 matches at 9 bases. Trimming took 6 bases from V and 4 from J; bases not matched to a gene: 7. CDR3 size: 14 residues. In germline, CDR1 is MNHEY, CDR2 SVGAGI. CDR3 nucleotide sequence: TGTGCCAGCAGAATCCGGGGACAGGGTTACGAGCAGTACTTC. Its translation is CASRIRGQGYEQYF.

This clone was detected only once. The rearrangement links TRBV24-1 to TRBJ2-1; D might be TRBD2 (6 bases). This CDR3 comprises 16 residues. Trimming shortened V by 3 bases and J by 1 base, and 12 bases separated the two germline ends. Germline V CDR1 and CDR2: KGHDR, SFDVKD. Written as DNA, the CDR3 is TGTGCCACCAGTGATCCCCGGGGGAAGTCCTACAATGAGCAGTTCTTC. The encoded protein is CATSDPRGKSYNEQFF.

The V and J genes are TRBV7-2 and TRBJ1-5, with D possibly being TRBD1 (6 bases). V lost 6 bases to trimming and J lost 3 bases, with 12 bases between them. The CDR3 loop spans 14 amino acids. In germline, CDR1 is SGHTA, CDR2 FQGNSA. CDR3 loop: CASSTGRSNQPQHF. The DNA for the CDR3 is TGTGCCAGCAGTACAGGGCGATCCAATCAGCCCCAGCATTTT.

The genes are TRBV30 and TRBJ1-4; TRBD1 is a possible D gene (6 bases). Trimming removed 8 bases from V and 10 bases from J, with 29 bases in between. This CDR3 is built from 16 residues. Germline assignment: CDR1 GTSNPN and CDR2 SVGIG (reference sequence). The chain's CDR3 is CAAQGNADDKGGKLFF. CDR3 sequence (DNA): TGTGCCGCACAGGGAAACGCCGACGATAAAGGAGGAAAACTGTTTTTT.

The chain joins TRBV3-1 (or the pseudogene TRBV3-2) to TRBJ1-4; D remains ambiguous. V was shortened by 0 bases and J by 2 bases, with 7 bases between the two germline ends. This CDR3 region has 15 residues. The V gene's germline CDR1 is LGHDT and CDR2 YNNKEL (reference sequence). This chain's CDR3 is CASSQEGRTNEKLFF. As DNA, the CDR3 is TGTGCCAGCAGCCAAGAAGGGAGGACTAATGAAAAACTGTTTTTT.

The table lists this clone with a count of one. The chain has TRBV5-1 and TRBJ2-5; 7 bases map to TRBD1. The CDR3 covers 14 residues. Germline CDR1 SGHRS, CDR2 YFSETQ. V lost 2 bases and J lost 2; bases outside the gene matches: 3. The CDR3 DNA reads TGCGCCAGCAGCTTAGGGGGCGATCAAGAGACCCAGTACTTC. The encoded protein is CASSLGGDQETQYF.

The chain carries TRBV6-5 and TRBJ2-7; 10 bases line up with TRBD1. Per germline, CDR1 MNHEY and CDR2 SVGAGI. Trimming cost V 5 bases and J 4 bases; bases outside gene matches: 8. The CDR3 extends over 15 amino acids. CDR3 sequence: CASSHSGTGVYEQYF. The CDR3 region has the DNA TGTGCCAGCAGTCATTCCGGGACAGGGGTTTACGAGCAGTACTTC.

This CDR3 is CASSIFPPSGTTGELFF. The CDR3 DNA sequence: TGTGCCAGTAGTATATTCCCCCCTAGCGGGACCACCGGGGAGCTGTTTTTT. J is TRBJ2-2 and V is TRBV19; 9 bases are a match to TRBD2. V dropped 2 bases and J dropped 4; count of bases not matched to a gene: 8. The CDR3 extends over 17 amino acids. Germline CDR1 LNHDA, CDR2 SQIVND (reference sequence).

The chain links TRBV6-2 or TRBV6-3 to TRBJ2-1, with D unclear. CDR1 and CDR2 from the germline V gene are MNHEY and SVGEGT. This CDR3 comprises 13 residues. With 2 bases removed from V and 13 bases from J, the gap between germline ends came to 15 bases. The CDR3 DNA reads TGTGCCAGCAGTTACCCGGCGAAGACACCCCAGTTCTTC. Protein sequence: CASSYPAKTPQFF.

The chain uses TRBV4-1 and TRBJ1-2; D gene uncertain. The ends were cut back, 0 bases at V and 4 bases at J, with 18 bases in the middle. This CDR3 spans 17 amino acids. CDR1 MGHRA and CDR2 YSYEKL come from the germline V gene. CDR3 nucleotides: TGCGCCAGCAGCCAAGAGGGTGAGGGTTGGATGGGCTATGGCTACACCTTC. Protein sequence: CASSQEGEGWMGYGYTF.

The table lists this clone with a few counts. CDR3 sequence: CASSGQGWYGYTF. The CDR3 DNA reads as TGTGCCAGCAGTGGACAGGGTTGGTATGGCTACACCTTC. The chain recombines TRBV2 with TRBJ1-2; 7 bases agree with TRBD1. The V segment lost 4 bases and the J segment 5 bases; nucleotides outside the gene matches: 4. CDR1 is SNHLY and CDR2 is FYNNEI in the germline V gene. The CDR3 covers 13 residues. Full variable domain (outside the CDR3, taken from reference TRBV2 and TRBJ1-2): EPEVTQTPSHQVTQMGQEVILRCVPISNHLYFYWYRQILGQKVEFLVSFYNNEISEKSEIFDDQFSVERPDGSNFTLKIRSTKLEDSAMYFCASSGQGWYGYTFGSGTRLTVV.